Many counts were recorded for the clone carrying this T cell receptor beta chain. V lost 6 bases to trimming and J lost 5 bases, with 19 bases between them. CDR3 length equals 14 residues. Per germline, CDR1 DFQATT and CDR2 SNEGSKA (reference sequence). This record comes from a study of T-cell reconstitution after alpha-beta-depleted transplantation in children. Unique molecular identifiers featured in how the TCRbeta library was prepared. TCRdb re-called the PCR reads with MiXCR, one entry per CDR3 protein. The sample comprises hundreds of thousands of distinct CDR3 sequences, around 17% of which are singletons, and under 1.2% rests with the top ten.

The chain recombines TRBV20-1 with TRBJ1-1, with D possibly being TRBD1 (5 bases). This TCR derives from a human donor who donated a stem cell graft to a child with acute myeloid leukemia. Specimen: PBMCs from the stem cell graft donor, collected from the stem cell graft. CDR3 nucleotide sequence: TGCAGTGCGCGGAGTCTCCAGGGAAAAACTGAAGCTTTCTTT. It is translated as CSARSLQGKTEAFF.